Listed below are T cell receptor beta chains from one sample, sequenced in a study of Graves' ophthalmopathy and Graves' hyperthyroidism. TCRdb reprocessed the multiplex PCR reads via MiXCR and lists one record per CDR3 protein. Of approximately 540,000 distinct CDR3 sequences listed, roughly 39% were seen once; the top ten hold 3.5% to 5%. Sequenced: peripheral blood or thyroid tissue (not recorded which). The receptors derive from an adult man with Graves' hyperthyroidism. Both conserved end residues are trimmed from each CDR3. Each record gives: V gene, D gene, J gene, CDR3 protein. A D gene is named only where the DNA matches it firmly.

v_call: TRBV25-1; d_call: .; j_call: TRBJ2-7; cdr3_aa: ASSESVGPGQY
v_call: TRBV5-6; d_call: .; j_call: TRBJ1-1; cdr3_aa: ASSLGDSPTEAF
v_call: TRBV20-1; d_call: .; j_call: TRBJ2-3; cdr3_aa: SATSGEEGTDTQY
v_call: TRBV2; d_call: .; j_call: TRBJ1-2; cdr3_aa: ASSEGAQDRGYT
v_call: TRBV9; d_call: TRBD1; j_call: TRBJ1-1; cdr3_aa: ASSLTGGEALAF
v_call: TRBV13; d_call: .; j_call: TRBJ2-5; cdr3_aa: ASSLVGVGETQY
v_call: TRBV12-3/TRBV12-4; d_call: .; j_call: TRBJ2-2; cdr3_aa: ASSSPGPNTGELF
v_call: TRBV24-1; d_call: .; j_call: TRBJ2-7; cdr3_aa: ATSESVGASYEQY
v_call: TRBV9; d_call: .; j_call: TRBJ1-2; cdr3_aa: ASSVNRDYT
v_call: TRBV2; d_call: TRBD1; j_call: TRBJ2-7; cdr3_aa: ASSHQPGQGVLYEQY
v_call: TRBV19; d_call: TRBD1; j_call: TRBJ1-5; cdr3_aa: ASRGQHSNQPQH
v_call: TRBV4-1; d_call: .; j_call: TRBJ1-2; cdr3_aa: ASSQAVAANYGYT
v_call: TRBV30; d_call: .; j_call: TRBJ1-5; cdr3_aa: AWSIRVDQPQH
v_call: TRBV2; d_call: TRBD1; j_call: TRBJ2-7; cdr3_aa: ASFRDRGDYEQY
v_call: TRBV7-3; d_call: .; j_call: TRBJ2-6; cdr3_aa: ASAVGANVLT
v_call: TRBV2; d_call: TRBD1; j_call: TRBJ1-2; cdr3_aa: ASTRQGRPYGYT
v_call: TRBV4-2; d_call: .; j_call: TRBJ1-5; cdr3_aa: ASSQEVGAVSNQPQH
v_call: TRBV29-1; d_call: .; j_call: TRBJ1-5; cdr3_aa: SVANSNQPQH
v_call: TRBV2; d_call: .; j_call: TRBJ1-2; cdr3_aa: ASSELIYYGYT